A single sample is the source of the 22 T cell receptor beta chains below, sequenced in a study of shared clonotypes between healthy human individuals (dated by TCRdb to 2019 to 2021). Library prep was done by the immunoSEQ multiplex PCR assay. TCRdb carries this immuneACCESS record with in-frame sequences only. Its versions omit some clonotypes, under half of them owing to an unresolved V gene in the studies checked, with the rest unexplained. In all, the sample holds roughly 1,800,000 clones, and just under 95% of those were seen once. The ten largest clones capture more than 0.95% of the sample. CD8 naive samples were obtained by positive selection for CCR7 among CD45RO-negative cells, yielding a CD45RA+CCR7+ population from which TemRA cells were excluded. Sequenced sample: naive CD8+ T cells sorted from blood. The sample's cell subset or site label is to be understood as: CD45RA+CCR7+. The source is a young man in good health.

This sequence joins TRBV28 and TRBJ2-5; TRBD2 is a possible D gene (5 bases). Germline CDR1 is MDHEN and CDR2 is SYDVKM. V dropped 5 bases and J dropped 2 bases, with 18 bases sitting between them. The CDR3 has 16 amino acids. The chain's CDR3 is CASSIYKGGSQETQYF. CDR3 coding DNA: TGTGCCAGCAGTATTTACAAGGGCGGGTCTCAAGAGACCCAGTACTTC.

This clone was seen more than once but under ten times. In DNA, the CDR3 is TGTGCCTGGAGGGACACAACTAACACTGAAGCTTTCTTT. Protein product: CAWRDTTNTEAFF. The rearrangement links TRBV30 to TRBJ1-1; a weak D match, TRBD1 (5 bases). Germline CDR1 GTSNPN, CDR2 SVGIG (reference sequence). The ends were cut back, 3 bases at V and 2 bases at J, with 10 bases in the middle. The CDR3 is 13 residues long.

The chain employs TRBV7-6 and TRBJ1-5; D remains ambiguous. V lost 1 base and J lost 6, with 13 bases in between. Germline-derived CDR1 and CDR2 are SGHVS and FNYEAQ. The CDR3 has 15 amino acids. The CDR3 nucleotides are TGTGCCAGCAGCTTAGAGGCAGGCGGACGTCAGCCCCAGCATTTT. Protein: CASSLEAGGRQPQHF. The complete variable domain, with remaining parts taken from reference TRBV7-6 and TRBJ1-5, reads GAGVSQSPRYKVTKRGQDVALRCDPISGHVSLYWYRQALGQGPEFLTYFNYEAQQDKSGLPNDRFSAERPEGSISTLTIQRTEQRDSAMYRCASSLEAGGRQPQHFGDGTRLSIL.

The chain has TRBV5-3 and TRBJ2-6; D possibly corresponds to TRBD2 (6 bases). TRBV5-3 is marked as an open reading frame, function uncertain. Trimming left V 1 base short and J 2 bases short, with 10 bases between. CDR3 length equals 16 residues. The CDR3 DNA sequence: TGTGCCAGAAGCTTGTTTCGGGGGACTGGGGCCAACGTCCTGACTTTC. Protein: CARSLFRGTGANVLTF.

The CDR3 bases are TGTGCCACCACCTCGACCCCGAACACTGAAGCTTTCTTT. This codes for CATTSTPNTEAFF. The chain has TRBV15 and TRBJ1-1, with D hard to call. V shed 7 bases and J shed 1 base, with 10 bases lying between them. The CDR3 sequence is 13 residues long. Germline loops: CDR1 LNHNV, CDR2 YYDKDF (reference sequence).

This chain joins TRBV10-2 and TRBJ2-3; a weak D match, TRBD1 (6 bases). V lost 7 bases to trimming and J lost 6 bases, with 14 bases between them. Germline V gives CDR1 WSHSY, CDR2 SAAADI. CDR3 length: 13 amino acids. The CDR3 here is CASKRDRGDTQYF. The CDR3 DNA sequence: TGCGCCAGCAAGAGGGATAGGGGGGATACGCAGTATTTT.

The CDR3 coding sequence is TGTGCCAGCAGCTTGACCGGGACAGGGCGCCACGAGCAGTACTTC. Translating gives CASSLTGTGRHEQYF. The rearrangement links TRBV5-4 to TRBJ2-7, with 9 nucleotides matching TRBD1. V was pared by 1 base and J by 5 bases, with 7 bases of the junction left unmatched. Germline V gene lookup returns CDR1 SGHNT and CDR2 YYREEE (reference sequence). CDR3 length: 15 amino acids.

The chain's CDR3 is CASSQARDGPAGYTF. In DNA form, the CDR3 reads TGCGCCAGCAGCCAAGCGAGGGACGGCCCAGCTGGCTACACCTTC. The J gene is TRBJ1-2, the V gene TRBV4-1; D possibly corresponds to TRBD1 (5 bases). Trimming stripped 1 base from V and 7 bases from J, with 16 bases between. CDR3 size: 15 residues. Germline V gene data show CDR1 as MGHRA and CDR2 as YSYEKL.

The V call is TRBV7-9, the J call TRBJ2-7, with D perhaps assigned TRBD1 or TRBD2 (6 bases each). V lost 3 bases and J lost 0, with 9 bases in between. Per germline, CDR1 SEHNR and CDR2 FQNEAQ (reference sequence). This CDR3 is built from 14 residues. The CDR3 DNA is TGTGCCAGCAGCTTTGGGGGGCTCTCCTACGAGCAGTACTTC. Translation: CASSFGGLSYEQYF. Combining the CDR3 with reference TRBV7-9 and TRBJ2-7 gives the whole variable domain DTGVSQNPRHKITKRGQNVTFRCDPISEHNRLYWYRQTLGQGPEFLTYFQNEAQLEKSRLLSDRFSAERPKGSFSTLEIQRTEQGDSAMYLCASSFGGLSYEQYFGPGTRLTVT.

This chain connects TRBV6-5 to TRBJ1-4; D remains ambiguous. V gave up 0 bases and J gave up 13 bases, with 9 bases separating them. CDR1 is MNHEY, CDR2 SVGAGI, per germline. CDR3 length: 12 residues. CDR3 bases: TGTGCCAGCAGTTACTCGGGTGGGAGACTGTTTTTT. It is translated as CASSYSGGRLFF.

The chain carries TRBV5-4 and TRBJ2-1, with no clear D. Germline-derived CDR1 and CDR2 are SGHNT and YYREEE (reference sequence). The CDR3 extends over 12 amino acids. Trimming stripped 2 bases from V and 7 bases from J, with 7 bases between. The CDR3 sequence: CASSFWGNEQFF. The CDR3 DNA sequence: TGTGCCAGCAGCTTTTGGGGAAATGAGCAGTTCTTC.

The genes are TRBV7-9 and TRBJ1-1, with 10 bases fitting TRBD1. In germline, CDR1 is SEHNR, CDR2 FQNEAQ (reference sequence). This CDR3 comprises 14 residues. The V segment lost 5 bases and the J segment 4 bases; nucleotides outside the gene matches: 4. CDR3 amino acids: CASSPRTGGTEAFF. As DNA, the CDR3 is TGTGCCAGCAGCCCGCGGACAGGGGGCACTGAAGCTTTCTTT. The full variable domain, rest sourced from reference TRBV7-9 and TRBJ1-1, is DTGVSQNPRHKITKRGQNVTFRCDPISEHNRLYWYRQTLGQGPEFLTYFQNEAQLEKSRLLSDRFSAERPKGSFSTLEIQRTEQGDSAMYLCASSPRTGGTEAFFGQGTRLTVV.

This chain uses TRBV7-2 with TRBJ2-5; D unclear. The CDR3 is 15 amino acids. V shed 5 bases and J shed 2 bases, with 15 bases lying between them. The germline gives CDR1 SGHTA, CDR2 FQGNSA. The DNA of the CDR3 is TGTGCCAGCAGCGGAGACCTAGAAGGGCAAGAGACCCAGTACTTC. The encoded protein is CASSGDLEGQETQYF.

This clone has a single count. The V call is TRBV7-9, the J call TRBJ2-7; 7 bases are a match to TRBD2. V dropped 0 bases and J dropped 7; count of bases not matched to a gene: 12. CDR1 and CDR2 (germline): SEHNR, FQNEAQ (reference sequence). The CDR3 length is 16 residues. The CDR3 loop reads CASSLAGGGYTREQYF. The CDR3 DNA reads TGTGCCAGCAGCTTAGCAGGCGGGGGTTATACACGGGAGCAGTACTTC.

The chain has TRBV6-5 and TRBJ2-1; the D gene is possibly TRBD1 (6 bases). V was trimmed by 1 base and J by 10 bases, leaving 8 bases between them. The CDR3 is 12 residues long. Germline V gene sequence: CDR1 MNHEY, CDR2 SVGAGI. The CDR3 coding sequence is TGTGCCAGCAGTTACTGGGGACACGAGCAGTTCTTC. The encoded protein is CASSYWGHEQFF.

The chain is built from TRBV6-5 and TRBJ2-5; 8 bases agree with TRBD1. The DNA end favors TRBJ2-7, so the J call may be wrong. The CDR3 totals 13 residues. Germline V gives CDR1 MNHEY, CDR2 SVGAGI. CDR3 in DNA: TGTGCCAGCAGTTTGGACAGGGACAACGAGCAGTACTTC. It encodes CASSLDRDNEQYF.

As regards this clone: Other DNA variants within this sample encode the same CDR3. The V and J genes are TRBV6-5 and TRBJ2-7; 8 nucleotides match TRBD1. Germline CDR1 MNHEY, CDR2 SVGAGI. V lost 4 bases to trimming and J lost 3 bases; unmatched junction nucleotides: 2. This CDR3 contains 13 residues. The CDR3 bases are TGTGCCAGCAGTTCCGGGACAGGCTACGAGCAGTACTTC. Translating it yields CASSSGTGYEQYF.

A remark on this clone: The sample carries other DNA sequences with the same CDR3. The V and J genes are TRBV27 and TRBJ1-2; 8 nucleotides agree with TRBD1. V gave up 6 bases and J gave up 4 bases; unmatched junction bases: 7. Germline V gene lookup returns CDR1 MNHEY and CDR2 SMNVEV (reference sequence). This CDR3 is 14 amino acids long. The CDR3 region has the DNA TGTGCCAGCAGCCTTTTGGGGACAGGCTATGGCTACACCTTC. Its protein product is CASSLLGTGYGYTF.

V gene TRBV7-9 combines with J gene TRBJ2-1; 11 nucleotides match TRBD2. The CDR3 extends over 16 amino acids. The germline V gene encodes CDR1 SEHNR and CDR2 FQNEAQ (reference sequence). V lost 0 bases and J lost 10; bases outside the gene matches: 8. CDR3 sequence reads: CASSLALSGRAAEQFF. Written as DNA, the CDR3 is TGTGCCAGCAGCTTAGCGCTTAGCGGGAGGGCGGCCGAGCAGTTCTTC.

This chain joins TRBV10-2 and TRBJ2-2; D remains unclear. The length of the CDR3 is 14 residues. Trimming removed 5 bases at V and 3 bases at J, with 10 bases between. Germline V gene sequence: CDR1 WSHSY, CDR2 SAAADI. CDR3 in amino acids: CASSPDTYTGELFF. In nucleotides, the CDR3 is TGCGCCAGCAGTCCCGACACCTACACCGGGGAGCTGTTTTTT.

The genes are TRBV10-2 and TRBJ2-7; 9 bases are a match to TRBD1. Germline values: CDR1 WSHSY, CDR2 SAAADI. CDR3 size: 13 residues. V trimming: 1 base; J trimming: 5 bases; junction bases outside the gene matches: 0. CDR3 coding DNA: TGCGCCAGCAGTGAGTGGGACAGGGACGAGCAGTACTTC. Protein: CASSEWDRDEQYF.

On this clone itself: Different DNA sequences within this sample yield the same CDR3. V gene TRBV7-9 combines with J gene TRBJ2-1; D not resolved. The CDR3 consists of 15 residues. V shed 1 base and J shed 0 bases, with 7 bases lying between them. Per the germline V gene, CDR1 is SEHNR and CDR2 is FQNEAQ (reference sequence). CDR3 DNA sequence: TGTGCCAGCAGCTTAGAACAAAGCTCCTACAATGAGCAGTTCTTC. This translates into CASSLEQSSYNEQFF.